Described below is a single T cell receptor beta chain sequence and its context. What this receptor recognizes is not known. No much larger clone exists at a distance of one base, and base qualities are not known. Using the deep immunoSEQ assay, multiplex PCR amplified TCR CDR3 regions from genomic DNA. Extracted genomic DNA from each cell subset was distributed evenly across all wells of several immunoSEQ 96-well plates, and each plate was treated as a replicate. For sorted subsets, approximately 190 ng of genomic DNA, equivalent to 25,000 to 30,000 T cell genomes, went into each replicate PCR. The purified libraries were quantified using a Qubit 3.0 fluorometer, sized with a Bioanalyzer 2100, and then quantified again using the KAPA Library Quantification kit. A separate single-read 150-cycle Illumina NextSeq 550 flow cell was used to sequence each immunoSEQ 96-well plate. The paper's data handling went like this. The immunoSEQ output contained only junctional sequences without quality scores, so filtering could not match that applied to full-length reads. To assign V/J genes and CDR3, sequences were annotated against IMGT germline references using PyIR, a Python wrapper for IgBLAST v1.9. Reads with weak V/J assignments (E-value above 1e-6), missing CDR3, stop codons, out-of-frame junctions, or ambiguous translated residues were removed. A V3J clonotype was defined by an identical inferred V gene, J gene, and CDR3 amino acid sequence. To compute the percentage overlap between repertoires, the number of shared unique clonotypes was divided by the size of the smaller repertoire. RTK rarefaction, the Chao1 estimator, and Recon v2.1 estimates of unobserved clonotypes were used to assess repertoire richness. OLGA was used to compute generation probabilities for all TCRbeta clonotypes that the gDNA method yielded from a few donors. Held by TCRdb, this immuneACCESS table contains in-frame sequences only and omits some clones. Under half of the omission traces to an unresolved V gene where checked; the cause of the rest is unknown. That table gives V, J and clone size, and the DNA gave D and trimming. Within this sample are approximately 2.3 million clones, with 93% of them counted one time only. The ten largest clones capture 0.39% of the sample.

The sample is drawn from a study of shared clonotypes between healthy human individuals (dated by TCRdb to the early 2020s). Regarding the study in general: The cohort included three men and a couple of women between 18 and 49 years of age. Per donor, three plates each were used for CD4 naive and CD4 memory, two for CD8 naive, and one for CD8 memory. Different laboratories and diverse techniques were used to prepare libraries and sequence TCR repertoires, to increase sequencing depth and limit assay-specific biases. Between about 0.8 and 9 billion PBMCs per donor were obtained by leukapheresis. Blood TCR repertoires of roughly five healthy adults were deeply sequenced to estimate repertoire size and the extent of clonotype sharing between individuals.

Healthy HIV-negative adults with no recently reported acute infections or vaccinations were included as donors. Every donor was a Caucasian adult residing in Nashville, Tennessee, USA. CD4+ T cells were enriched through magnetic negative selection, after which naive cells were positively selected on CD45RA and the remaining negative fraction served as the memory subset. Blood was collected by leukapheresis, and PBMCs were isolated by Ficoll-Histopaque density gradient centrifugation and then cryopreserved in liquid nitrogen vapor phase. Analytical flow cytometry was used to check the purity and quantity of each magnetically sorted T cell population. Each sorted fraction had its genomic DNA isolated and then quantified by UV absorbance on a Nanodrop 2000c. Broad study findings and their caveats: The genetic and exposure-history diversity represented was limited by the small number of donors. Sampling was restricted to blood, and TCR repertoires in tissue are likely to differ from TCR repertoires in blood. Estimated clonotype richness was generally larger for naive than for memory subsets. Pairwise subsampling indicated that sequencing depth was expected to affect the degree of clonotype sharing among donors. Across four donors, approximately 5% of naive CD4, around 3.3% of naive CD8, about 2% of memory CD4, and over 0.35% of memory CD8 clonotypes were shared. Clonotypes shared by all four sorted-subset donors showed higher generation probabilities than non-shared clonotypes. Even with the large sequencing depth, rarefaction of the sorted-subset datasets indicated that sequencing was incomplete.

The sample comprised naive CD4+ T cells from PBMCs. This specimen's cell subset or site label, interpreted: CD45RA+ positively selected. This receptor was identified in a man between 18 and 35 years old in good health. Some clones in this sample may be carry-over from other donors' samples.

CDR3 sequence: CASSLFYGSTDTQYF. Here is the DNA: TGTGCCAGCAGCCTCTTTTACGGATCCACAGATACGCAGTATTTT. The rearranged chain carries TRBV9 and TRBJ2-3; the D gene identity is not certain. Trimming costs V 4 bases and J 2 bases, and their ends lie 14 bases apart. Reading from cysteine to phenylalanine, the CDR3 counts 15 amino acids. Only the CDR3 DNA stays, 45 bases, in frame from base 1. CDR1 and CDR2 were assigned from the germline V gene as SGDLS and YYNGEE.